This TCR beta chain was sequenced in a study of identical twins. There are 13 residues in the CDR3. Germline CDR1 LNHDA, CDR2 SQIVND (reference sequence). V lost 9 bases and J lost 7; bases outside the gene matches: 11. cDNA carried unique molecular identifiers, and a universal primer site was added by template switching. TCRdb redid the calling of the 5' RACE reads with MiXCR, one entry per CDR3 protein. The table records a few hundred thousand distinct CDR3 sequences, 9.5% of them present only once. The sample was also linked to a second study, of yellow fever vaccine responses in identical twins. That source reports: Twins' vaccine T cell responses reportedly seemed partly convergent and partly personalized.

The receptor was isolated from a woman younger than 35 in good health. V is TRBV19 and J is TRBJ2-7, with 8 bases lining up with TRBD1. Material: CD8+ T cells sorted from blood. The CDR3 sequence: CARAGTGYWEQYF. The CDR3, as DNA: TGTGCCAGGGCGGGGACAGGATATTGGGAGCAGTACTTC. Filled out from reference TRBV19 and TRBJ2-7, the complete variable domain reads DGGITQSPKYLFRKEGQNVTLSCEQNLNHDAMYWYRQDPGQGLRLIYYSQIVNDFQKGDIAEGYSVSREKKESFPLTVTSAQKNPTAFYLCARAGTGYWEQYFGPGTRLTVT.